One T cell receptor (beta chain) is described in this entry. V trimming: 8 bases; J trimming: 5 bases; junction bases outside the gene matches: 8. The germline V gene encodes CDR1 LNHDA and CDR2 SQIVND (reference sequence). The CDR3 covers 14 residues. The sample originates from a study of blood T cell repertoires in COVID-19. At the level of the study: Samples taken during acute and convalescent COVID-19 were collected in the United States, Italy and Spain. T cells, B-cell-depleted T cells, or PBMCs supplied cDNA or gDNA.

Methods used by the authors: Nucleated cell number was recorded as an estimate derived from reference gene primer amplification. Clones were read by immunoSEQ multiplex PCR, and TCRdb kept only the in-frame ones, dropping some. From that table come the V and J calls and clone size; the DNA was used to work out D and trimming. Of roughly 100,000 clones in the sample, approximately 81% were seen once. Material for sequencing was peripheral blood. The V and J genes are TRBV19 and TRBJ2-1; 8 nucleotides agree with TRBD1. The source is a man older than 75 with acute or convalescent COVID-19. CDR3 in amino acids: CASRDRTPNNEQFF. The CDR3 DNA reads TGTGCCAGTCGGGACAGGACTCCTAACAATGAGCAGTTCTTC.